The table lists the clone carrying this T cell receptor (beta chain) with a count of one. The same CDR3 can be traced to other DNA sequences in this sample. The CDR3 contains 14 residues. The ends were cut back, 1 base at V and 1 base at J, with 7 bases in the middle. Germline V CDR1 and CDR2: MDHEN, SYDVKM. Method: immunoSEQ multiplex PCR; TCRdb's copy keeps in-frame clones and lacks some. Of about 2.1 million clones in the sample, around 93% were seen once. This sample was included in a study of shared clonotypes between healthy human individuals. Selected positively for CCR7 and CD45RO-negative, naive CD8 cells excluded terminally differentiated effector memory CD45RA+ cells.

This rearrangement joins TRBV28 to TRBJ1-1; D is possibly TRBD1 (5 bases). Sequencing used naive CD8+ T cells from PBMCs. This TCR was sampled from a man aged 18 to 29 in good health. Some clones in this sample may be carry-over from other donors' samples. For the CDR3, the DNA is TGTGCCAGCAGTTTATTGGGGGGGAACACTGAAGCTTTCTTT. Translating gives CASSLLGGNTEAFF.